These 14 T cell receptor beta chains share one sample of origin, sequenced in a study of blood T cell repertoires in COVID-19. Clones were sequenced by immunoSEQ multiplex PCR, and TCRdb holds only the in-frame ones, with some missing. The sample contains about 76,000 clones, 80% to 90% of which appear only once. Material for sequencing was peripheral blood. These receptors all come from a man between 50 and 59 years old with active COVID-19.

J is TRBJ2-2 and V is TRBV27; 11 nucleotides align to TRBD1. With 4 bases clipped from V and 6 bases from J, the junction kept 10 bases outside the gene matches. Germline values: CDR1 MNHEY, CDR2 SMNVEV (reference sequence). This CDR3 is built from 17 residues. CDR3 region: CASSSLPPGQGAGELFF. The CDR3 nucleotides read TGTGCCAGCAGTTCCCTCCCACCGGGACAGGGGGCCGGGGAGCTGTTTTTT.

The chain is built from TRBV7-3 and TRBJ2-1; 11 positions agree with TRBD2. J lost 3 bases, V lost 5 bases, and 3 bases had no gene match. The CDR3 totals 15 residues. Germline V gives CDR1 SGHTA, CDR2 FQGTGA. The DNA for the CDR3 is TGTGCCAGCAGCACTAGCGGGAGTTTCTACAATGAGCAGTTCTTC. Translation: CASSTSGSFYNEQFF.

The V gene is TRBV6-2 or TRBV6-3, the J gene TRBJ1-2; tentative D call: TRBD1 (5 bases). From germline, CDR1 is MNHEY and CDR2 SVGEGT. V was shortened by 6 bases and J by 0 bases, with 11 bases between the two germline ends. This CDR3 has 14 amino acids. CDR3 amino acids: CASSLTDTNYGYTF. CDR3 coding DNA: TGTGCCAGCAGCCTGACAGATACTAACTATGGCTACACCTTC.

J is TRBJ1-2 and V is TRBV27, with 9 bases fitting TRBD1. The CDR3 is 13 amino acids. Looked up from germline, CDR1 is MNHEY and CDR2 is SMNVEV (reference sequence). The V segment lost 7 bases and the J segment 7 bases; nucleotides outside the gene matches: 7. The CDR3 coding sequence is TGTGCCAGCACCACTTGGGGACAGGGTGGCTACACCTTC. The encoded protein is CASTTWGQGGYTF.

The V call is TRBV13, the J call TRBJ1-2; D is unclear. CDR3 size: 16 residues. V dropped 0 bases and J dropped 3 bases, with 14 bases sitting between them. From germline, CDR1 is PRHDT and CDR2 FYEKMQ (reference sequence). Here the CDR3 reads CASSLGPRRSHYGYTF. CDR3 bases: TGTGCCAGCAGCTTAGGGCCTAGAAGGAGTCACTATGGCTACACCTTC.

The rearrangement links TRBV12-3 or TRBV12-4 to TRBJ2-2; D possibly corresponds to TRBD1 (5 bases). V lost 6 bases, J lost 5 bases, and 7 bases lay in between. The CDR3 loop spans 12 amino acids. CDR3 sequence (DNA): TGTGCCAGCAGGGCAGGGACCGGGGAGCTGTTTTTT. This encodes CASRAGTGELFF.

The rearrangement uses TRBV7-3 and TRBJ2-7, with unresolved D. CDR3 size: 13 residues. Trimming cost V 2 bases and J 3 bases, with 8 bases left between them. From germline, CDR1 is SGHTA and CDR2 FQGTGA. CDR3 coding DNA: TGTGCCAGCAGCTTAGCGCAAAGCTACGAGCAGTACTTC. Protein: CASSLAQSYEQYF.

This chain joins TRBV2 and TRBJ1-2; 8 nucleotides match TRBD1. V shed 7 bases and J 6 bases; nucleotides not matched to a gene: 7. The germline gives CDR1 SNHLY, CDR2 FYNNEI. The CDR3 has 13 amino acids. The chain's CDR3 is CASTQGGVHGYTF. CDR3 DNA sequence: TGTGCCAGCACACAGGGGGGCGTCCATGGCTACACCTTC.

The chain recombines TRBV11-3 with TRBJ2-5; tentatively, D is TRBD2 (6 bases). Germline loops: CDR1 SGHNT, CDR2 YENEEA. The V and J ends lost 1 base and 0 bases respectively, with 12 bases between them. The CDR3 is 16 amino acids. CDR3 region: CASSLGGRGNQETQYF. The CDR3 bases are TGTGCCAGCAGCTTAGGGGGTCGGGGGAACCAAGAGACCCAGTACTTC.

CDR3 coding DNA: TGTGCCAGCTCACTAAGGAAGGCGGCAGATACGCAGTATTTT. This encodes CASSLRKAADTQYF. The rearrangement uses TRBV18 and TRBJ2-3, with D unresolved. Germline CDR1 reads KGHSH; CDR2 reads LQKENI. The V and J ends lost 4 bases and 4 bases respectively, with 12 bases between them. This CDR3 is 14 amino acids long.

The chain employs TRBV30 and TRBJ1-1; 8 bases are shared with TRBD1. The V gene's germline CDR1 is GTSNPN and CDR2 SVGIG (reference sequence). The CDR3 loop spans 14 amino acids. V dropped 5 bases and J dropped 3; count of bases not matched to a gene: 8. CDR3 sequence (DNA): TGTGCCTGGTATGGGCGGGACAGGTACACTGAAGCTTTCTTT. It is translated as CAWYGRDRYTEAFF.

This rearrangement joins TRBV3-1 (or the pseudogene TRBV3-2) to TRBJ2-7; 9 nucleotides line up with TRBD1. V lost 4 bases and J lost 7; bases outside the gene matches: 5. There are 13 residues in the CDR3. Per germline, CDR1 LGHDT and CDR2 YNNKEL (reference sequence). The CDR3 DNA follows: TGTGCCAGCAGCCCGACAGGGGGGTCGGAGCAGTACTTC. Translated: CASSPTGGSEQYF.

In regard to this clone: This sample includes further DNA sequences coding for the same CDR3. The V call is TRBV28, the J call TRBJ2-7, with unresolved D. Germline assignment: CDR1 MDHEN and CDR2 SYDVKM. Trimming shortened V by 2 bases and J by 4 bases, and 6 bases separated the two germline ends. The CDR3 consists of 12 residues. The CDR3: CASSLVGYEQYF. CDR3 coding DNA: TGTGCCAGCAGTTTAGTCGGGTACGAGCAGTACTTC. Full variable domain (rest looked up from reference TRBV28 and TRBJ2-7): DVKVTQSSRYLVKRTGEKVFLECVQDMDHENMFWYRQDPGLGLRLIYFSYDVKMKEKGDIPEGYSVSREKKERFSLILESASTNQTSMYLCASSLVGYEQYFGPGTRLTVT.

This clone has only a few counts. The rearrangement uses TRBV6-6 and TRBJ2-2; 8 bases are shared with TRBD2. CDR3 length: 16 amino acids. The ends lost 7 bases at V and 3 bases at J; junction bases unmatched: 10. Germline CDR1 MNHNY, CDR2 SVGAGI (reference sequence). The CDR3 DNA follows: TGTGCCAGCAAAACTCCCGGGGGGGCTGACACCGGGGAGCTGTTTTTT. Translated, it gives CASKTPGGADTGELFF.